This TCR beta chain is drawn from a study of cytomegalovirus exposure and HLA in healthy donors. Study information: Of all 370 or so donors who were genotyped, 81% belonged to the Caucasian-associated ancestry cluster.

Amplification used 60 Vbeta primers and 13 Jbeta primers. In the study's own analysis: Around 10 million of the roughly 80 million unique TCR beta chains counted in a later analysis were shared. Clones were sequenced by immunoSEQ multiplex PCR, and TCRdb holds only the in-frame ones, with some missing. V and J calls plus clone size are reproduced from that table; the DNA served to infer D and trimming. The sample lists around 81,000 clones, around 58% occurring once. As for this clone: Its antigen is unidentified.

Broader study findings: The majority of TCR sequences were rare, yet some public TCRs appeared in many donors. In a later analysis, TCR beta V- and J-gene trimming was associated with a missense DCLRE1C variant.

Between the trimmed V and J ends, which lost 0 bases and 4 bases, there was a span of 15 bases. In germline, CDR1 is LNHDA, CDR2 SQIVND (reference sequence). CDR3 length equals 16 residues. The sequencing input was PBMCs. The chain has TRBV19 and TRBJ1-2; D possibly corresponds to TRBD1 (6 bases). The receptor's source is a man aged 25 to 40 in good health and CMV-seropositive. The CDR3 is CASSIDLAGAGYGYTF. In DNA form, the CDR3 reads TGTGCCAGTAGTATAGATCTCGCAGGGGCGGGCTATGGCTACACCTTC.